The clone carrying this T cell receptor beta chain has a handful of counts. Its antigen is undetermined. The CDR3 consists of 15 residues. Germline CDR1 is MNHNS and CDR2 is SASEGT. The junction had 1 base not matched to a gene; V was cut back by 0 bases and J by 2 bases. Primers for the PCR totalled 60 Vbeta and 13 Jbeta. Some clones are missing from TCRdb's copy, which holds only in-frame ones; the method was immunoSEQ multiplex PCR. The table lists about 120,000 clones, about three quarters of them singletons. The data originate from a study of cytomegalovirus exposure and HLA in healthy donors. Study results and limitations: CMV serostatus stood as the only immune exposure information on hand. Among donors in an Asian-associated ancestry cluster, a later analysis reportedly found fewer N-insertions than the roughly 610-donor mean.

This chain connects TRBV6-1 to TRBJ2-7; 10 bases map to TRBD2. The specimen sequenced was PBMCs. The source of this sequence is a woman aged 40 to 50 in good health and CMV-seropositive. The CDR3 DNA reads TGTGCCAGCAGTGAAGCGCTAGCGGGGGCCTACGAGCAGTACTTC. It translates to CASSEALAGAYEQYF.